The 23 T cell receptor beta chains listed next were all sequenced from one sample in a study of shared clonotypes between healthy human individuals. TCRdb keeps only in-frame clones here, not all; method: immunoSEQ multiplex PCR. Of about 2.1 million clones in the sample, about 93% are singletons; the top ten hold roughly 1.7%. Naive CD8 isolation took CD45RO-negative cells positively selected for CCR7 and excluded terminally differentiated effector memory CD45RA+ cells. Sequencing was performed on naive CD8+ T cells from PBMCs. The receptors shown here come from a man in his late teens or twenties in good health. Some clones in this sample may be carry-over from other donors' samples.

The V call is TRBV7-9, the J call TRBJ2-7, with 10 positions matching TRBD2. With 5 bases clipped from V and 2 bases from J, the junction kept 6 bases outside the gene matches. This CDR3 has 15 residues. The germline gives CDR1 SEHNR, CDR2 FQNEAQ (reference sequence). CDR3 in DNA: TGTGCCAGCAGCCCCACTAGCGGGACAACCTACGAGCAGTACTTC. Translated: CASSPTSGTTYEQYF.

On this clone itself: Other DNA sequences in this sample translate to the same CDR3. The CDR3 coding sequence is TGTGCCAGCAGCTTTCAGGGGGGGACTGAAGCTTTCTTT. Its translation: CASSFQGGTEAFF. This sequence joins TRBV5-8 and TRBJ1-1; TRBD1 matches 7 bases. CDR1 and CDR2 (germline): SGHTS, YDEGEE. V shed 2 bases, J shed 5 bases, and the junction held 3 bases outside the gene matches. The CDR3 consists of 13 residues.

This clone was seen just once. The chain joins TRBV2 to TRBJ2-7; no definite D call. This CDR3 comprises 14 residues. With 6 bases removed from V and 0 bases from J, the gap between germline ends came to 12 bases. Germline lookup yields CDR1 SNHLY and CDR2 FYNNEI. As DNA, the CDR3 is TGTGCCAGCAGCCCCCCGGGTAGCTCCTACGAGCAGTACTTC. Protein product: CASSPPGSSYEQYF.

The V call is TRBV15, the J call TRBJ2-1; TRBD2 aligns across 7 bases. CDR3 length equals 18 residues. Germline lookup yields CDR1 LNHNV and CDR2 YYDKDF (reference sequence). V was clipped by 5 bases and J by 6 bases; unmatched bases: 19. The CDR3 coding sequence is TGTGCCACCAGCGCACGACACCTGGGGCGGGAGCTGCGCAATGAGCAGTTCTTC. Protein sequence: CATSARHLGRELRNEQFF.

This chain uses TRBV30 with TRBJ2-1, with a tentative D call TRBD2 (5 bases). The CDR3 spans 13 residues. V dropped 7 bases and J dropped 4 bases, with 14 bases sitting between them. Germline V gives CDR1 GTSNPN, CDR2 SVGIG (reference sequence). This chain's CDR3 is CASQEVLYNEQFF. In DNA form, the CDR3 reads TGTGCCTCTCAGGAGGTGTTGTACAATGAGCAGTTCTTC.

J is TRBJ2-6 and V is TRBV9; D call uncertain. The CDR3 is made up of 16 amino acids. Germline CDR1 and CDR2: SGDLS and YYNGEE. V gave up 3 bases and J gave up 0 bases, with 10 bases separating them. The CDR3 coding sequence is TGTGCCAGCAGCGACTCAGTCTTCTCTGGGGCCAACGTCCTGACTTTC. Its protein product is CASSDSVFSGANVLTF.

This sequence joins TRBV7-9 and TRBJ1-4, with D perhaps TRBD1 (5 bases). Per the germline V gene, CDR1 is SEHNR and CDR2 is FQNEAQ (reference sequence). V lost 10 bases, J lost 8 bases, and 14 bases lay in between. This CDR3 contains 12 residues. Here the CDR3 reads CAMGDGSEKLFF. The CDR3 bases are TGTGCCATGGGGGACGGCTCCGAAAAACTGTTTTTT.

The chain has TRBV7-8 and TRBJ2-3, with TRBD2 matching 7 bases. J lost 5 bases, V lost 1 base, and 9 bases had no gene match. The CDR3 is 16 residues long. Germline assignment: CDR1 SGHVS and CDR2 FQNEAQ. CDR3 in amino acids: CASSLVRGRARDTQYF. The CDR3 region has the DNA TGTGCCAGCAGCTTAGTCCGGGGGAGGGCAAGAGATACGCAGTATTTT.

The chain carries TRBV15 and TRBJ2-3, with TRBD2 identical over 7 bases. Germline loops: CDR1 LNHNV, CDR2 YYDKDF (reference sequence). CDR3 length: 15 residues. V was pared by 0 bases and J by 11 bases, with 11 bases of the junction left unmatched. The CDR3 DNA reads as TGTGCCACCAGCAGAGACTCGCTGACTAGCAGGAGGCAGTATTTT. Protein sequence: CATSRDSLTSRRQYF.

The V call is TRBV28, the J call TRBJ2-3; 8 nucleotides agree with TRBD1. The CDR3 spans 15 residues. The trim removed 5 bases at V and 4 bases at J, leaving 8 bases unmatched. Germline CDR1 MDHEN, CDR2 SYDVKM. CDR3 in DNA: TGTGCCAGCAGTCCCAGGGGGCTGGCCGCAGATACGCAGTATTTT. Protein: CASSPRGLAADTQYF.

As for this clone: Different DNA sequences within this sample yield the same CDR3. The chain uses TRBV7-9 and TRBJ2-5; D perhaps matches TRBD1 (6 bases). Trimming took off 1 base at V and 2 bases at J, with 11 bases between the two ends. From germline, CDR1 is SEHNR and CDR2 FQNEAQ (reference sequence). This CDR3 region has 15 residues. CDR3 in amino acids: CASSLVGRGQETQYF. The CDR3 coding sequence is TGTGCCAGCAGCTTAGTGGGCAGGGGACAAGAGACCCAGTACTTC.

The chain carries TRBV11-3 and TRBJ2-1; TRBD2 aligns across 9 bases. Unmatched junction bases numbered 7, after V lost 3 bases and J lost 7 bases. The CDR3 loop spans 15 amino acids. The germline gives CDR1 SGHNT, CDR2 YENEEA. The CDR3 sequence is CASSLDSGRANEQFF. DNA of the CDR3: TGTGCCAGCAGCTTGGATAGCGGGAGAGCTAATGAGCAGTTCTTC.

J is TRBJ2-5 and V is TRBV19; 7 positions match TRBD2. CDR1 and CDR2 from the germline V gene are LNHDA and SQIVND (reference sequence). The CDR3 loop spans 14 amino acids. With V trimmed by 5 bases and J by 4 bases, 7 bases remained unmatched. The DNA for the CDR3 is TGTGCCAGTAGTCCCCGGGCTAGCGGAGAGACCCAGTACTTC. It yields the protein CASSPRASGETQYF.

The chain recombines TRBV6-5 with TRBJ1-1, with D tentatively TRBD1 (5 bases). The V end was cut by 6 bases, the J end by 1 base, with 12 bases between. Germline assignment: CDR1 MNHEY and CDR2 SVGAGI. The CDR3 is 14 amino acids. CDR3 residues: CASRSGLGNTEAFF. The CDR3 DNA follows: TGTGCCAGCAGATCAGGGTTGGGGAACACTGAAGCTTTCTTT.

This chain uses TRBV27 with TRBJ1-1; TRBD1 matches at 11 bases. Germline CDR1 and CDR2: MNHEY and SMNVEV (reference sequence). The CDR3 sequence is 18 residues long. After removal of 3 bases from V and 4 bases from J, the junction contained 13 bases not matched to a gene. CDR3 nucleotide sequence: TGTGCCAGCAGTTTGGCCCGGACAGGGGGCTTTAGAGGCACTGAAGCTTTCTTT. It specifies CASSLARTGGFRGTEAFF.

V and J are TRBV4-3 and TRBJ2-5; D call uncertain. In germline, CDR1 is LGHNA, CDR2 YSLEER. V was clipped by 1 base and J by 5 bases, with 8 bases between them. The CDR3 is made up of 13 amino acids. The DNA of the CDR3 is TGCGCCAGCAGCCAAGGGATCGGGGAGACCCAGTACTTC. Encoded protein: CASSQGIGETQYF.

In DNA, the CDR3 is TGTGCCAGCAGCTTAAGGGACAGGGTTTTAGCTAATGAAAAACTGTTTTTT. It encodes CASSLRDRVLANEKLFF. V and J are TRBV7-9 and TRBJ1-4; 9 positions agree with TRBD1. V shed 2 bases and J 3 bases; nucleotides not matched to a gene: 7. CDR3 length equals 17 residues. Germline CDR1 and CDR2: SEHNR and FQNEAQ (reference sequence).

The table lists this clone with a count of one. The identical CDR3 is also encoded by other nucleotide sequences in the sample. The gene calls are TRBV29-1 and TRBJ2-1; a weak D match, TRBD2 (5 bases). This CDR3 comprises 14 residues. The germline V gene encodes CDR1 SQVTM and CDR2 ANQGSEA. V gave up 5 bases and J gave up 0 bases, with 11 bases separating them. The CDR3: CSVLSGSSYNEQFF. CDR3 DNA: TGCAGCGTTTTAAGTGGGAGCTCCTACAATGAGCAGTTCTTC.

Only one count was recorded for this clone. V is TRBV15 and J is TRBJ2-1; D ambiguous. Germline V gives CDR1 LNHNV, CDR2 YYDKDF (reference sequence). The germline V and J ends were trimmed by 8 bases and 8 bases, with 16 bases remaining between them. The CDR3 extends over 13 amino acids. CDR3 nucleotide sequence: TGTGCCACCTGTGGCACCCTTAGGGATGAGCAGTTCTTC. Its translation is CATCGTLRDEQFF.

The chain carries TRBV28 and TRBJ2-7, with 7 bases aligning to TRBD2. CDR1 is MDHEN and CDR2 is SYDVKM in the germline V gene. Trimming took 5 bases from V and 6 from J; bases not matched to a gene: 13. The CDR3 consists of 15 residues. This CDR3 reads CASSLQAGSPGEQYF. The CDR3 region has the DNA TGTGCCAGCAGTCTTCAAGCGGGATCGCCGGGCGAGCAGTACTTC.

CDR3 DNA sequence: TGTGGATCTCGACATAAGTCCTACGAGCAGTACTTC. Amino acids: CGSRHKSYEQYF. V is TRBV28 and J is TRBJ2-7, with D unclear. The CDR3 consists of 12 residues. Germline CDR1 is MDHEN and CDR2 is SYDVKM. Complete variable domain (other parts from reference TRBV28 and TRBJ2-7): DVKVTQSSRYLVKRTGEKVFLECVQDMDHENMFWYRQDPGLGLRLIYFSYDVKMKEKGDIPEGYSVSREKKERFSLILESASTNQTSMYLCGSRHKSYEQYFGPGTRLTVT.

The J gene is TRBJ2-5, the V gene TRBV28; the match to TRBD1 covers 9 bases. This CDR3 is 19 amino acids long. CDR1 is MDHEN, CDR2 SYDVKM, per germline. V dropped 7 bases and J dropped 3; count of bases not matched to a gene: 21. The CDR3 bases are TGTGCCAGCAACCGGGACAGGGAGCCGACACCCAGGAAAAAAGAGACCCAGTACTTC. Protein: CASNRDREPTPRKKETQYF.

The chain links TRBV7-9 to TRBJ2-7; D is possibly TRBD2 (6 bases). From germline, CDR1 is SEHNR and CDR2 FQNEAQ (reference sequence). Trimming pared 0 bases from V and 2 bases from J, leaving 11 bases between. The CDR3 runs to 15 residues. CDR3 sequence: CASSLAGGPPYEQYF. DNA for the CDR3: TGTGCCAGCAGCTTAGCGGGAGGCCCACCCTACGAGCAGTACTTC.